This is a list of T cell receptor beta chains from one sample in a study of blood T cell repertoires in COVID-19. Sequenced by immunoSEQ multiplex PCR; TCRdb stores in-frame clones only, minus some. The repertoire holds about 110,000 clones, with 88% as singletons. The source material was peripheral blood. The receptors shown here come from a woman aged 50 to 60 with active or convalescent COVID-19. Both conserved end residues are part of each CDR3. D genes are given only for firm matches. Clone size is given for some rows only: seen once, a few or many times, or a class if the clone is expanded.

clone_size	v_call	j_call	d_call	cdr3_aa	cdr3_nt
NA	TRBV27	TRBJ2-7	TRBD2	CASGSGSSYEQYF	TGTGCCAGCGGGAGCGGGAGTTCCTACGAGCAGTACTTC
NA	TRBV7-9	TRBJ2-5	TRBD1	CASSLTDRGGETQYF	TGTGCCAGCAGCTTAACCGACAGGGGCGGGGAGACCCAGTACTTC
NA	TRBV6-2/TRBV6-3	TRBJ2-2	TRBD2	CASSYSSSGGNTGELFF	TGTGCCAGCAGTTACTCGTCTAGCGGGGGGAACACCGGGGAGCTGTTTTTT
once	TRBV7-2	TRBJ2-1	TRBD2	CASRGGTSRVMEQFF	TGTGCCAGCAGGGGCGGGACTAGCAGGGTTATGGAGCAGTTCTTC
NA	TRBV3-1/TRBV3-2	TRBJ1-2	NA	CASSQDRSYGYTF	TGTGCCAGCAGTCAAGACAGGTCCTATGGCTACACCTTC
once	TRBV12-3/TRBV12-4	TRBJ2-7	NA	CASSAGTYEQYF	TGTGCCAGCAGCGCAGGGACCTACGAGCAGTACTTC
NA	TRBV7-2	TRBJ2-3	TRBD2	CASSFKSGSGRADTQYF	TGTGCCAGCAGCTTTAAATCAGGCAGCGGGAGGGCAGATACGCAGTATTTT
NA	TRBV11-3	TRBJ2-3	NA	CASSPLRGADTQYF	TGTGCCAGCAGCCCACTCAGGGGCGCAGATACGCAGTATTTT
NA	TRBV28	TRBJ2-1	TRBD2	CASSLTTSGRAVEQFF	TGTGCCAGCAGTTTAACCACTAGCGGGAGGGCCGTTGAGCAGTTCTTC
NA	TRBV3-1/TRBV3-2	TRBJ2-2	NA	CASSRGLLMTGELFF	TGTGCCAGCAGTCGCGGACTATTAATGACCGGGGAGCTGTTTTTT
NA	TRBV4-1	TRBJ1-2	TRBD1	CASSRGTGEIYGYTF	TGCGCCAGCAGCCGTGGAACAGGGGAAATTTATGGCTACACCTTC
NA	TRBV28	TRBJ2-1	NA	CASSPQAGAYNEQFF	TGTGCCAGCAGCCCCCAGGCGGGTGCCTACAATGAGCAGTTCTTC
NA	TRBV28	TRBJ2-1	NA	CASQVETYNEQFF	TGTGCCAGCCAGGTCGAGACCTACAATGAGCAGTTCTTC
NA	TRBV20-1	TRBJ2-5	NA	CSASGRQETQYF	TGCAGTGCTAGTGGTCGGCAAGAGACCCAGTACTTC
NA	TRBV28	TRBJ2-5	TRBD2	CASSYSLGLAGGPGTQYF	TGTGCCAGCAGTTACTCGTTGGGACTAGCGGGAGGGCCCGGGACCCAGTACTTC
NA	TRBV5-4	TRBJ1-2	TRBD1	CASSSGQGGYGYTF	TGTGCCAGCAGCTCCGGACAGGGCGGCTATGGCTACACCTTC
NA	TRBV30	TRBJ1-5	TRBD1	CAWSVPSWTGLNQPQHF	TGTGCCTGGAGTGTACCGTCCTGGACAGGGCTTAATCAGCCCCAGCATTTT
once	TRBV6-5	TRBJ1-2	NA	CASSPGHGRGYTF	TGTGCCAGCAGCCCCGGACACGGGAGAGGCTACACCTTC
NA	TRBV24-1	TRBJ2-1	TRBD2	CATSDFTSGRAQFF	TGTGCCACCAGTGATTTCACTAGCGGGAGGGCCCAGTTCTTC
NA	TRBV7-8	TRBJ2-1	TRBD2	CASSYGLAPYNEQFF	TGTGCCAGCAGCTACGGACTAGCGCCTTACAATGAGCAGTTCTTC
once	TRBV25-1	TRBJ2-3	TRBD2	CASSEKRGSGRVADTQYF	TGTGCCAGCAGTGAAAAACGTGGTAGCGGGAGGGTGGCAGATACGCAGTATTTT
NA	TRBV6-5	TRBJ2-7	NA	CASSRGGRESREQYF	TGTGCCAGCAGTCGAGGGGGACGGGAATCGAGGGAGCAGTACTTC
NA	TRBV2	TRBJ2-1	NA	CASRVADSSYNEQFF	TGTGCCAGCAGGGTAGCGGATAGCTCCTACAATGAGCAGTTCTTC
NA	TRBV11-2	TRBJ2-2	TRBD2	CASSLAGGPRSAGELFF	TGTGCCAGCAGCTTAGCGGGAGGGCCTCGCAGTGCCGGGGAGCTGTTTTTT
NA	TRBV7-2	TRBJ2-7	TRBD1	CASSLGQGPAYEQYF	TGTGCCAGCAGCTTGGGACAGGGCCCCGCTTACGAGCAGTACTTC
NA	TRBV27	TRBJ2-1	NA	CASSPDWIAYNEQFF	TGTGCCAGCAGCCCTGACTGGATCGCCTACAATGAGCAGTTCTTC
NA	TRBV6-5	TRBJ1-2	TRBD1	CASTRGGQGEGYTF	TGTGCCAGCACCCGCGGGGGACAGGGGGAGGGCTACACCTTC
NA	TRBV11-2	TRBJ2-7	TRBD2	CASSLESGSVYEQYF	TGTGCCAGCAGCTTAGAAAGCGGGAGCGTCTACGAGCAGTACTTC
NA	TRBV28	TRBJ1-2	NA	CASSPVGSRFPDGYTF	TGTGCCAGCAGCCCCGTAGGTTCGAGGTTTCCAGATGGCTACACCTTC
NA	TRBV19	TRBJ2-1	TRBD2	CASTPSTSGRANEQFF	TGTGCCAGTACCCCTTCCACTAGCGGGAGGGCGAATGAGCAGTTCTTC
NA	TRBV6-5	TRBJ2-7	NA	CASSYGRGSEQYF	TGTGCCAGCAGTTACGGAAGGGGCAGTGAGCAGTACTTC
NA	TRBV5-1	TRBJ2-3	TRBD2	CASRTGLAGDKTDTQYF	TGCGCCAGCAGGACGGGACTAGCGGGAGATAAGACAGATACGCAGTATTTT
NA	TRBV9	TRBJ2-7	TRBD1	CASSGLPGQSYEQYF	TGTGCCAGCAGCGGACTTCCGGGACAGAGCTACGAGCAGTACTTC
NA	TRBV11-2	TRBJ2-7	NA	CASSPRDSGEQYF	TGTGCCAGCTCACCCCGGGACTCCGGGGAGCAGTACTTC
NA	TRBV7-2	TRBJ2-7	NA	CASSLQGPEQYF	TGTGCCAGCAGCTTACAGGGTCCCGAGCAGTACTTC
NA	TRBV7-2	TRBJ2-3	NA	CASSLRGTIADTQYF	TGTGCCAGCAGCTTAAGGGGGACTATCGCTGATACGCAGTATTTT
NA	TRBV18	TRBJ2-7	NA	CASSPDRTSRGEQYF	TGTGCCAGCTCACCTGACAGGACGTCTCGGGGCGAGCAGTACTTC
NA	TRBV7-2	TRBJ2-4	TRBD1	CASSLGQGAKGIQYF	TGTGCCAGCAGCTTAGGACAGGGGGCGAAAGGCATTCAGTACTTC
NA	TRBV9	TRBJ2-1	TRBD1	CASSGGGTGSLVEQFF	TGTGCCAGCAGCGGAGGGGGGACAGGGTCGTTGGTAGAGCAGTTCTTC
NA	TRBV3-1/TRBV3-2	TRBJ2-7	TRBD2	CASSQQTSGSPSYEQYF	TGTGCCAGCAGCCAACAGACTAGCGGGAGCCCCTCCTACGAGCAGTACTTC
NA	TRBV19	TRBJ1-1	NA	CASSIGTEAFF	TGTGCCAGTAGTATCGGTACTGAAGCTTTCTTT
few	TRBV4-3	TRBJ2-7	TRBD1	CASSQGTGGSNEQYF	TGCGCCAGCAGCCAGGGGACAGGGGGTTCAAATGAGCAGTACTTC
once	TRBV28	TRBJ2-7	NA	CASSNRVERAYEQYF	TGTGCCAGCAGTAATAGGGTAGAGCGGGCCTACGAGCAGTACTTC
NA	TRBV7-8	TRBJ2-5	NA	CASSLGSEQETQYF	TGTGCCAGCAGCTTAGGAAGCGAACAAGAGACCCAGTACTTC
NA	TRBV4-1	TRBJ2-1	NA	CASSHPLADRVQNEQFF	TGCGCCAGCAGCCATCCCTTGGCGGACAGAGTTCAAAATGAGCAGTTCTTC
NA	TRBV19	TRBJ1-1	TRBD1	CASSLPRQGRTEAFF	TGTGCCAGTAGCCTTCCCCGACAGGGTCGCACTGAAGCTTTCTTT
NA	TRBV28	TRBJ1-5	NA	CASTISGGGNQPQHF	TGTGCCAGCACTATATCGGGGGGTGGCAATCAGCCCCAGCATTTT
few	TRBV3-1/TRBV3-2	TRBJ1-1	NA	CASSQELGGTEAFF	TGTGCCAGCAGCCAAGAATTGGGGGGCACTGAAGCTTTCTTT
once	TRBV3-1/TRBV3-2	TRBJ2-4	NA	CASSQGSIQYF	TGTGCCAGCAGCCAAGGCAGCATTCAGTACTTC
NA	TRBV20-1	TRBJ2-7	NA	CSAARDYEQYF	TGCAGTGCCGCACGGGATTACGAGCAGTACTTC
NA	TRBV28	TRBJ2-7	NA	CASSEGQPGSYEQYF	TGTGCCAGCAGTGAAGGACAGCCCGGTTCCTACGAGCAGTACTTC
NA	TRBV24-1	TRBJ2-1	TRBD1	CATSDDRGNEQFF	TGTGCCACCAGTGACGACAGGGGAAATGAGCAGTTCTTC
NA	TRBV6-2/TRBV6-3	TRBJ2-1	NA	CASSLGGFQVYNEQFF	TGTGCCAGCAGCTTAGGGGGATTTCAGGTTTACAATGAGCAGTTCTTC
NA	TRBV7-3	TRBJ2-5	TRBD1	CASSLTGLGGETQYF	TGTGCCAGCAGCTTAACAGGGTTAGGGGGCGAGACCCAGTACTTC
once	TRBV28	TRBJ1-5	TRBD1	CASSYPTGGNQPQHF	TGTGCCAGCAGTTACCCGACAGGGGGCAATCAGCCCCAGCATTTT
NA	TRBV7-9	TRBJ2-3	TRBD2	CASSPPSGRAKDTQYF	TGTGCCAGCAGCCCCCCTAGCGGGAGGGCCAAAGATACGCAGTATTTT
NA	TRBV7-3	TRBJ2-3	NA	CASSFGVNTDTQYF	TGTGCCAGCAGCTTCGGGGTAAACACAGATACGCAGTATTTT
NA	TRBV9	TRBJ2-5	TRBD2	CASSAHSTRTSGKETQYF	TGTGCCAGCAGCGCCCACTCCACCCGGACTAGCGGAAAGGAGACCCAGTACTTC